This record covers a single T cell receptor beta chain. Germline values: CDR1 SGHNT, CDR2 YYREEE (reference sequence). V lost 4 bases to trimming and J lost 0 bases; unmatched junction nucleotides: 3. The CDR3 is 14 residues long. The sample originates from a study of cytomegalovirus exposure and HLA in healthy donors. The primer mix had 60 Vbeta and 13 Jbeta primers. TCRdb keeps only in-frame clones here, not all; method: immunoSEQ multiplex PCR. Among about 150,000 clones listed, over 70% were seen once. What was sequenced was PBMCs. This receptor was identified in a man younger than 45 in good health and CMV-seronegative. The chain combines TRBV5-4 with TRBJ1-2, with 7 bases matching TRBD1. The CDR3 DNA reads as TGTGCCAGCAGCGTACAGGGGACTAACTATGGCTACACCTTC. Its protein product is CASSVQGTNYGYTF.